The TCR beta chain described here comes from a study of memory CD4+ T cells and cytomegalovirus serostatus. Study as a whole: Of the healthy Belgian adults, eight or nine were CMV seropositive and more than 20 seronegative. Findings and limits, study-wide: About 40% of the 164 known CMV-associated TCRbeta sequences appeared in CD4+ memory.

The CDR3 totals 15 residues. Per germline, CDR1 SEHNR and CDR2 FQNEAQ (reference sequence). Trimming pared 3 bases from V and 4 bases from J, leaving 15 bases between. Sequencing was performed with immunoSEQ multiplex PCR; in TCRdb, only in-frame clones are kept and a portion is missing. Among tens of thousands of clones, over 65% were seen once, and the ten largest hold around 1.9%. Single viable CD3+CD4+CD8-CD45RO+ cells were sorted as the memory CD4+ T cells. As concerns this clone: Its specificity is not known.

The V and J genes are TRBV7-9 and TRBJ1-1, with D possibly matching TRBD1 (5 bases). This TCR derives from an adult in good health and CMV-seronegative. Sequencing was carried out using memory CD4+ T cells from blood. CDR3 sequence reads: CASSFEGAYSTEAFF. Here the CDR3 DNA reads TGTGCCAGCAGCTTCGAAGGGGCTTATAGCACTGAAGCTTTCTTT.